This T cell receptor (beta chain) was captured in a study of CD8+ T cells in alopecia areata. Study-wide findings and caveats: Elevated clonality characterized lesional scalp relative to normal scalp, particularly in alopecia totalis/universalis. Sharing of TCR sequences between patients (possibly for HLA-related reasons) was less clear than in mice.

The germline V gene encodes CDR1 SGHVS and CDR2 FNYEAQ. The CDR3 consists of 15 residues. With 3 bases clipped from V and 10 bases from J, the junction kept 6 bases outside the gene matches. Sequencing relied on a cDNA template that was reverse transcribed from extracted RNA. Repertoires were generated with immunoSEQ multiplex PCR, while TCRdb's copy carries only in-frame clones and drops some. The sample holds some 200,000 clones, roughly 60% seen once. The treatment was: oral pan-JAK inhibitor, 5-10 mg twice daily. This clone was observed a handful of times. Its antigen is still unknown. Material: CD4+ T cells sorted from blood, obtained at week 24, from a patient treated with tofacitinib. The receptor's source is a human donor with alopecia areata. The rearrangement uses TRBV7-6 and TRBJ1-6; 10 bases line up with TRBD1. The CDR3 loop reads CASSFRTGGISPLHF. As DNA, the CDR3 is TGTGCCAGCAGCTTTCGGACAGGGGGAATCTCACCCCTCCACTTT. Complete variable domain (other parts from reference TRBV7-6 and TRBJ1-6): GAGVSQSPRYKVTKRGQDVALRCDPISGHVSLYWYRQALGQGPEFLTYFNYEAQQDKSGLPNDRFSAERPEGSISTLTIQRTEQRDSAMYRCASSFRTGGISPLHFGNGTRLTVT.